The T cell receptor beta chain under discussion was sequenced for a study of shared clonotypes between healthy human individuals. Memory CD4+ cells were the fraction left after CD45RA+ naive selection. There are 13 residues in the CDR3. V lost 4 bases, J lost 5 bases, and 3 bases stayed unmatched. CDR1 and CDR2 from the germline V gene are SEHNR and FQNEAQ (reference sequence). Overall study findings and caveats: Depth of sequencing was expected to influence donor clonotype sharing. Donors were few, which limited the genetic and exposure-history diversity represented.

Of note for this clone: The antigen is not known. Other DNA sequences within the sample encode an identical CDR3.

Profiled with immunoSEQ multiplex PCR; TCRdb holds only in-frame clones, not every one. The sample carries roughly 2.2 million clones, roughly 92% recorded once. The chain has TRBV7-9 and TRBJ1-1; TRBD1 matches at 8 bases. The sample taken for sequencing was naive CD4+ T cells from PBMCs. Subset meaning: CD45RA+ positively selected. The sequence was obtained from a man aged 18 to 30 in good health. Some clones in this sample may be carry-over from other donors' samples. CDR3 in amino acids: CASSWTGLTEAFF. Written as DNA, the CDR3 is TGTGCCAGCAGCTGGACAGGGTTGACTGAAGCTTTCTTT. The full variable domain, in which reference TRBV7-9 and TRBJ1-1 provide the parts outside the CDR3, is DTGVSQNPRHKITKRGQNVTFRCDPISEHNRLYWYRQTLGQGPEFLTYFQNEAQLEKSRLLSDRFSAERPKGSFSTLEIQRTEQGDSAMYLCASSWTGLTEAFFGQGTRLTVV.